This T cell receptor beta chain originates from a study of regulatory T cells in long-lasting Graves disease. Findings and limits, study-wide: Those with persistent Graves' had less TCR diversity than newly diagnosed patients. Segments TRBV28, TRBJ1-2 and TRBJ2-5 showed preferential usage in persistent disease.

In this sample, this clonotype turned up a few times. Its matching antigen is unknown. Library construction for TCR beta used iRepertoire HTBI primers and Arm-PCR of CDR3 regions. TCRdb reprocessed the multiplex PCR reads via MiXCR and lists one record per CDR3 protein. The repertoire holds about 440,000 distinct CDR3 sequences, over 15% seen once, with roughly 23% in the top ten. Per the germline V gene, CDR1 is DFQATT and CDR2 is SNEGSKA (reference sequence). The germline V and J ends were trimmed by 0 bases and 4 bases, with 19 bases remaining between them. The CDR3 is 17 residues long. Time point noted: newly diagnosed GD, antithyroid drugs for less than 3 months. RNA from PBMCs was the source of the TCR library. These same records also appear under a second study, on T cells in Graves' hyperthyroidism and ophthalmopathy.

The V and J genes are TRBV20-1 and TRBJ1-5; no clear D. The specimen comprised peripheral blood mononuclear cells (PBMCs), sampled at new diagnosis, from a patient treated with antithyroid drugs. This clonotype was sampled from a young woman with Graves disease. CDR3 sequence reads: CSARDKAHLTRNQPQHF. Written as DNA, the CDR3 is TGCAGTGCTAGAGATAAAGCCCACCTTACAAGAAATCAGCCCCAGCATTTT.